Listed below are T cell receptor beta chains from one sample, sequenced in a study of control samples from healthy donors and cancer patients. Libraries were prepared by immunoSEQ multiplex PCR; TCRdb keeps only in-frame clonotypes and omits some of them. Of fewer than 150,000 clones in the sample, 90% were seen once. The source material was blood. Every receptor here comes from a man between 18 and 35 years old in good health. Each CDR3 is given with its conserved first and last residue.

>TRBV6-6
CASTVGPAGDTIYF
>TRBV12-3/TRBV12-4
CASSLRPNTEAFF
>TRBV6-5
CASRKTVNYGYTF
>TRBV5-5
CASSRTSNEQFF
>TRBV7-9
CASSPSSLAGQNIQYF
>TRBV12-3/TRBV12-4
CAISGESDTQYF
>TRBV5-1
CASSLEGYSFEAFF
>TRBV9
CASSVVGGVSEAFF
>TRBV6-5
CATWRGPRADTQYF
>TRBV19
CASRGQGLNTGELFF
>TRBV6-6
CASSPETGDAQPQHF
>TRBV6-5
CASGRDGGDTIYF
>TRBV6-5
CASSRTGGELFF
>TRBV5-1
CASSSTSGGAYNEQFF
>TRBV11-2
CASSHTLDTEAFF
>TRBV2
CASSLQGRNNQPQHF
>TRBV12-3/TRBV12-4
CASSKDSTDTQYF
>TRBV29-1
CSVEDQLAGTYNEQFF
>TRBV9
CASSVRPGTGGTDTQYF
>TRBV2
CASRQDSYEQYF
>TRBV19
CASSAGQVGHQPQHF
>TRBV7-9
CASSSQGFYGYTF
>TRBV3-1/TRBV3-2
CATSTGLGNQPQHF
>TRBV12-3/TRBV12-4
CASSFLRNEKLFF
>TRBV4-1
CASSQGTGVENTIYF
>TRBV20-1
CSARGTGELFF
>TRBV6-2/TRBV6-3
CASSPSGGASYNEQFF
>TRBV7-9
CASSLAREQLNTEAFF
>TRBV18
CASSSGTGGNQPQHF
>TRBV5-4
CASSLDGGEQFF
>TRBV2
CASSGLEGLHEQFF
>TRBV4-1
CASSQESGGWKNTEAFF
>TRBV28
CASRTSNQPQHF
>TRBV18
CASSPSERAGELFF
>TRBV5-1
CASSLGLGEKLFF
>TRBV5-1
CASSLGDPSTDTQYF
>TRBV28
CASSISNSGNTIYF
>TRBV6-6
CASSYSSRRDQETQYF
>TRBV4-3
CASSQAWGSYNEQFF
>TRBV14
CASSQRVPPTDTQYF
>TRBV6-5
CASTLQAGYYEQYF
>TRBV24-1
CAIYRDRVGNEQFF
>TRBV2
CASSALQGSQHF
>TRBV7-9
CASSSRKGGAYNEQFF
>TRBV7-3
CASSSTSTGDTQYF
>TRBV10-1
CASSESTSGRLDTQYF
>TRBV24-1
CATSGGKGTVGYTF